This is a list of T cell receptor beta chains from one sample in a study of neoadjuvant anti-PD-1 for oral cavity cancer. TCRdb keeps only in-frame clones here, not all; method: immunoSEQ multiplex PCR. The sample consists of about 14,000 clones, about 70% of them appearing once. The specimen was PBMCs, collected before nivolumab (anti-PD-1) treatment. These receptors were obtained from a person aged 35-79 years with oral cavity squamous cell carcinoma. Each CDR3 is given with its conserved first and last residue. The order of the fields is V gene, J gene, clone size, D gene, CDR3 DNA, CDR3 protein. A D gene is named only where the DNA matches it firmly. Size is stated for part of the rows, as once, few or many counts, or as a class when the clone is expanded.

v_gene: TRBV2
j_gene: TRBJ1-1
abundance: once
d_gene: TRBD1
CDR3nt: TGTGCCCTCCAGGGACAGGGGGGTGAAGCTTTCTTT
CDR3aa: CALQGQGGEAFF

v_gene: TRBV11-2
j_gene: TRBJ2-5
abundance: NA
d_gene: TRBD1
CDR3nt: TGTGCCAGCAGCCCCCAGGGGGCAGTGGAAGAGACCCAGTACTTC
CDR3aa: CASSPQGAVEETQYF

v_gene: TRBV19
j_gene: TRBJ2-6
abundance: NA
d_gene: NA
CDR3nt: TGTGCCAGTAGCAGGGGCGCCAGCGTCCTGACTTTC
CDR3aa: CASSRGASVLTF

v_gene: TRBV29-1
j_gene: TRBJ2-7
abundance: NA
d_gene: NA
CDR3nt: TGCAGCGTTGAGGAAAGGGGGTTGAACGAGCAGTACTTC
CDR3aa: CSVEERGLNEQYF

v_gene: TRBV6-5
j_gene: TRBJ1-1
abundance: NA
d_gene: NA
CDR3nt: TGTGCCAGCAGTTATGGGGCAGGCACTGAAGCTTTCTTT
CDR3aa: CASSYGAGTEAFF

v_gene: TRBV6-5
j_gene: TRBJ2-3
abundance: NA
d_gene: NA
CDR3nt: TGTGCCAGCAGTTTCTCCAGAGGGTCTACCACAGATACGCAGTATTTT
CDR3aa: CASSFSRGSTTDTQYF

v_gene: TRBV5-1
j_gene: TRBJ2-6
abundance: once
d_gene: NA
CDR3nt: TGCGCCAGCCAAGGCTCAACTGGGGCCAACGTCCTGACTTTC
CDR3aa: CASQGSTGANVLTF

v_gene: TRBV2
j_gene: TRBJ1-6
abundance: NA
d_gene: TRBD1
CDR3nt: TGTGCCAGCAGCGACAGGGTAAATTCACCCCTCCACTTT
CDR3aa: CASSDRVNSPLHF

v_gene: TRBV15
j_gene: TRBJ2-1
abundance: NA
d_gene: NA
CDR3nt: TGTGCCACTTTACGAACTAGCGAGGGGGTTGGTGAGCAGTTCTTC
CDR3aa: CATLRTSEGVGEQFF

v_gene: TRBV10-3
j_gene: TRBJ1-2
abundance: NA
d_gene: TRBD1
CDR3nt: TGTGCCATCAGTGAGCAGGGGGCAGGCTATGGCTACACCTTC
CDR3aa: CAISEQGAGYGYTF

v_gene: TRBV7-6
j_gene: TRBJ1-2
abundance: NA
d_gene: TRBD1
CDR3nt: TGTGCCAGCAGCCCGCAATCGACAGGGGGCTACACCTTC
CDR3aa: CASSPQSTGGYTF

v_gene: TRBV29-1
j_gene: TRBJ1-2
abundance: few
d_gene: TRBD1
CDR3nt: TGCAGCGTTGATGTTGGGACAGGGCGGACAGGCTACACCTTC
CDR3aa: CSVDVGTGRTGYTF

v_gene: TRBV6-1
j_gene: TRBJ1-6
abundance: NA
d_gene: NA
CDR3nt: TGTGCCAGCAGTGGCAGGTCTCTTAATTCACCCCTCCACTTT
CDR3aa: CASSGRSLNSPLHF

v_gene: TRBV5-1
j_gene: TRBJ2-3
abundance: NA
d_gene: NA
CDR3nt: TGCGCCAGCAGCTTAGTGGGGACCCTCACAGATACGCAGTATTTT
CDR3aa: CASSLVGTLTDTQYF

v_gene: TRBV30
j_gene: TRBJ2-1
abundance: NA
d_gene: TRBD2
CDR3nt: TGTGCCTGGAGGAGAGGGGCTAGCGGGAGCGGTCAGTTCTTC
CDR3aa: CAWRRGASGSGQFF

v_gene: TRBV28
j_gene: TRBJ1-2
abundance: NA
d_gene: NA
CDR3nt: TGTGCCAGCAGAATCCATCTGACCCGGACGGGCTACACCTTC
CDR3aa: CASRIHLTRTGYTF